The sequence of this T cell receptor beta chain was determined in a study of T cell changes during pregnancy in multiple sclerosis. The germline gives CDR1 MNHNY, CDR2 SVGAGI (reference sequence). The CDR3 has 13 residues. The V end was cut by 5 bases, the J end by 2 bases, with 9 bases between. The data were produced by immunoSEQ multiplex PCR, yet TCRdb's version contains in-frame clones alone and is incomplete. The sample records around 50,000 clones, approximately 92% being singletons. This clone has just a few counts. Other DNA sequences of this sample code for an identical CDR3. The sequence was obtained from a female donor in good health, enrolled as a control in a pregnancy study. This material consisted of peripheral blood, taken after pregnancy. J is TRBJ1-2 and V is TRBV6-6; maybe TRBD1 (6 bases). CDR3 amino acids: CASSPTGNYGYTF. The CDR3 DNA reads TGTGCCAGCAGTCCAACAGGGAACTATGGCTACACCTTC.